Sequencing of this TCR beta chain was carried out in a study of T-cell memory formation after mild COVID-19. TCRdb reprocessed the 5' RACE reads via MiXCR and lists one record per CDR3 protein. The sample carries 300,000 to 350,000 distinct CDR3 sequences, roughly a fifth recorded once. Deletions cut 7 bases from V and 0 bases from J, with 19 bases between. The CDR3 loop spans 18 amino acids. Sequencing was performed on PBMCs or a T cell subset sorted from them (not recorded which). The J gene is TRBJ2-6, the V gene TRBV12-3 or TRBV12-4; D unclear. This receptor was taken from a man aged 18 to 30 who had mild COVID-19 (a few samples of this study predate the infection). Cell type and time point are not known. CDR3 loop: CASTFGRAAFSGANVLTF. DNA for the CDR3: TGTGCCAGCACGTTTGGCAGAGCCGCTTTCTCTGGGGCCAACGTCCTGACTTTC.